Listed here are 29 T cell receptor beta chains from one sample, sequenced in a study of neurological immune-mediated disorders. TCRdb reprocessed the 5' RACE reads via MiXCR and lists one record per CDR3 protein. The sample has 90,000 to 100,000 distinct CDR3 sequences; 3.5% are singletons. Sequencing input: PBMCs. The receptors here all came from a woman younger than 30 with multiple sclerosis.

This clonotype was picked up many times. The V gene is TRBV7-2, the J gene TRBJ2-1, with 10 bases aligning to TRBD2. The CDR3 length is 15 residues. J gave up 4 bases and V 5 bases, and 5 bases lay outside the gene matches. Germline lookup yields CDR1 SGHTA and CDR2 FQGNSA. The CDR3 reads CASSASGLAYNEQFF. CDR3 DNA sequence: TGTGCCAGCAGCGCCTCGGGACTAGCGTACAATGAGCAGTTCTTC.

Note on this clonotype: One base away lies a much larger clone, so this may be a sequencing read error. V gene TRBV9 combines with J gene TRBJ2-3; tentative D call: TRBD2 (9 bases). This CDR3 has 21 residues. CDR1 is SGDLS and CDR2 is YYNGEE in the germline V gene. The CDR3 DNA reads as TGTGCCAGCACCACCAGGGGGCAGCGGGAGGAACCTTCTTCTAGCACAGATACGAAGTATTTT. This translates into CASTTRGQREEPSSSTDTKYF.

At least ten counts were recorded for this clonotype. The rearrangement joins TRBV20-1 to TRBJ1-1; D is uncertain. From germline, CDR1 is DFQATT and CDR2 SNEGSKA (reference sequence). The CDR3 has 13 residues. Deletions cut 6 bases from V and 4 bases from J, with 15 bases between. CDR3 sequence: CSAPSGWGTEAFF. The CDR3 DNA reads as TGCAGTGCCCCCTCCGGCTGGGGCACTGAAGCTTTCTTT.

This clonotype was seen ten or more times. The gene calls are TRBV28 and TRBJ2-1; D is possibly TRBD2 (6 bases). Trimming took off 5 bases at V and 0 bases at J, with 17 bases between the two ends. Germline CDR1 is MDHEN and CDR2 is SYDVKM. This CDR3 is 17 amino acids long. The DNA of the CDR3 is TGTGCCAGCAGTCCCCCTTGGCCCGGGAGCTCCTACAATGAGCAGTTCTTC. Its translation is CASSPPWPGSSYNEQFF. Complete variable domain (other parts from reference TRBV28 and TRBJ2-1): DVKVTQSSRYLVKRTGEKVFLECVQDMDHENMFWYRQDPGLGLRLIYFSYDVKMKEKGDIPEGYSVSREKKERFSLILESASTNQTSMYLCASSPPWPGSSYNEQFFGPGTRLTVL.

At least ten counts were recorded for this clonotype. The rearrangement joins TRBV5-5 to TRBJ1-2, with D unresolved. Germline V lookup: CDR1 SGHKS, CDR2 YYEKEE (reference sequence). V lost 0 bases and J 0 bases, leaving 12 bases between the germline ends. This CDR3 has 16 residues. CDR3 region: CASSLGAGLANYGYTF. CDR3 coding DNA: TGTGCCAGCAGCTTGGGGGCAGGCCTAGCTAACTATGGCTACACCTTC.

The table lists this clonotype with many counts. The CDR3, as DNA: TGTGCCAGCAGCCGTTCTTTCAGGAGCTCCTACAATGAGCAGTTCTTC. Its protein is CASSRSFRSSYNEQFF. V and J are TRBV3-1 and TRBJ2-1; D gene unclear. CDR1 and CDR2 from the germline V gene are LGHDT and YNNKEL (reference sequence). Trimming stripped 4 bases from V and 0 bases from J, with 13 bases between. This CDR3 comprises 16 residues.

This clonotype was seen at least ten times. The chain is built from TRBV11-2 and TRBJ1-1, with D possibly matching TRBD1 (5 bases). The CDR3 is made up of 15 amino acids. V shed 5 bases and J shed 2 bases, with 15 bases lying between them. CDR1 is SGHAT, CDR2 FQNNGV, per germline. For the CDR3, the DNA is TGTGCCAGCAGCGCCCCGACAGTCCCCAACACTGAAGCTTTCTTT. Translating gives CASSAPTVPNTEAFF.

This clonotype came up a few times. The chain has TRBV20-1 and TRBJ2-3; D might be TRBD1 (5 bases). There are 14 residues in the CDR3. Trimming left V 0 bases short and J 0 bases short, with 7 bases between. Germline CDR1 reads DFQATT; CDR2 reads SNEGSKA (reference sequence). The CDR3 nucleotides read TGCAGTGCTAGAGAAGGGGATAGCACAGATACGCAGTATTTT. Amino acids: CSAREGDSTDTQYF.

This clonotype was detected many times. V usage is TRBV6-5 and J usage is TRBJ2-3; 11 bases are a match to TRBD2. Unmatched junction bases numbered 14, after V lost 6 bases and J lost 0 bases. Per germline, CDR1 MNHEY and CDR2 SVGAGI. This CDR3 spans 19 amino acids. This chain's CDR3 is CASRLRLAGRATSTDTQYF. The CDR3 coding sequence is TGTGCCAGCAGGCTGAGACTAGCGGGGAGAGCAACTAGCACAGATACGCAGTATTTT.

This clonotype was seen at least ten times. The genes are TRBV7-2 and TRBJ2-1; 9 nucleotides agree with TRBD1. This CDR3 has 14 amino acids. Germline V gene sequence: CDR1 SGHTA, CDR2 FQGNSA. V trimming: 5 bases; J trimming: 9 bases; junction bases outside the gene matches: 8. The CDR3 protein is CASSALQGASEQFF. Here the CDR3 DNA reads TGTGCCAGCAGCGCCTTACAGGGGGCTAGTGAGCAGTTCTTC. Full variable domain (rest looked up from reference TRBV7-2 and TRBJ2-1): GAGVSQSPSNKVTEKGKDVELRCDPISGHTALYWYRQSLGQGLEFLIYFQGNSAPDKSGLPSDRFSAERTGGSVSTLTIQRTQQEDSAVYLCASSALQGASEQFFGPGTRLTVL.

This clonotype was recorded at least ten times. This rearrangement joins TRBV11-2 to TRBJ1-2; 10 nucleotides agree with TRBD1. Germline CDR1 reads SGHAT; CDR2 reads FQNNGV. The CDR3 is made up of 14 amino acids. The J segment lost 5 bases and the V segment lost 4 bases, leaving 4 bases of the junction unmatched. The CDR3 loop is CASSSPGQGYGYTF. As DNA, the CDR3 is TGTGCCAGCAGCTCGCCGGGACAGGGGTATGGCTACACCTTC.

The rearrangement joins TRBV7-2 to TRBJ1-1, with TRBD1 identical over 7 bases. V lost 5 bases, J lost 4 bases, and 4 bases stayed unmatched. The germline V gene encodes CDR1 SGHTA and CDR2 FQGNSA. The CDR3 covers 13 residues. The CDR3 DNA sequence: TGTGCCAGCAGCAAACGACAGGGCACTGAAGCTTTCTTT. Amino acids: CASSKRQGTEAFF. The whole variable domain, remainder taken from reference TRBV7-2 and TRBJ1-1, is GAGVSQSPSNKVTEKGKDVELRCDPISGHTALYWYRQSLGQGLEFLIYFQGNSAPDKSGLPSDRFSAERTGGSVSTLTIQRTQQEDSAVYLCASSKRQGTEAFFGQGTRLTVV.

This clonotype was counted ten times or more. The chain has TRBV20-1 and TRBJ2-1, with 12 bases that match TRBD2. The CDR3 runs 18 residues. The germline V gene has CDR1 DFQATT and CDR2 SNEGSKA (reference sequence). Trimming cost V 5 bases and J 0 bases; bases outside gene matches: 11. The CDR3 DNA reads as TGCAGTGCTCCCGCGGTACTAGCGGGGGGTAGCTCCTACAATGAGCAGTTCTTC. Translation gives CSAPAVLAGGSSYNEQFF.

The sample holds many counts of this clonotype. This rearrangement joins TRBV20-1 to TRBJ2-2; D is uncertain. Germline V lookup: CDR1 DFQATT, CDR2 SNEGSKA (reference sequence). V was cut by 0 bases and J by 6 bases, with 8 bases left in between. The CDR3 length is 13 residues. The CDR3 is CSARDVVSGELFF. For the CDR3, the DNA is TGCAGTGCTAGAGATGTCGTATCCGGGGAGCTGTTTTTT.

This clonotype was picked up many times. The chain has TRBV5-5 and TRBJ1-5, with D perhaps matching TRBD1 (5 bases). There are 15 residues in the CDR3. From germline, CDR1 is SGHKS and CDR2 YYEKEE (reference sequence). V shed 2 bases and J shed 2 bases, with 11 bases lying between them. The CDR3 DNA sequence: TGTGCCAGCAGCTTAAAGGGGCCTGGCAATCAGCCCCAGCATTTT. As protein: CASSLKGPGNQPQHF. The full variable domain, completed using reference TRBV5-5 and TRBJ1-5, is DAGVTQSPTHLIKTRGQQVTLRCSPISGHKSVSWYQQVLGQGPQFIFQYYEKEERGRGNFPDRFSARQFPNYSSELNVNALLLGDSALYLCASSLKGPGNQPQHFGDGTRLSIL.

This clonotype was detected many times. The rearrangement links TRBV14 to TRBJ2-2; a weak D match, TRBD2 (5 bases). The CDR3 has 17 residues. V dropped 1 base and J dropped 1 base, with 13 bases sitting between them. Germline V gene lookup returns CDR1 SGHDN and CDR2 FVKESK. The CDR3 nucleotides are TGTGCCAGCAGCCAAGCCTTGGCTAGCCTGAACACCGGGGAGCTGTTTTTT. It translates to CASSQALASLNTGELFF.

This clonotype was detected ten times or more. The chain employs TRBV21-1 and TRBJ2-1; no DNA check was done on the table's D call, TRBD2. TRBV21-1 is a known pseudogene. The CDR3 is made up of 19 amino acids. The CDR3 DNA is TGTGCCAGCAGCCTCGAACTAGCGGGAGCAGTTCTCCGCTACAATGAGCAGTTCTTC. Its protein product is CASSLELAGAVLRYNEQFF.

This clonotype was recorded many times. This chain uses TRBV28 with TRBJ1-5; D perhaps matches TRBD1 (6 bases). Trimming shortened V by 4 bases and J by 0 bases, and 10 bases separated the two germline ends. The CDR3 spans 15 residues. Germline V CDR1 and CDR2: MDHEN, SYDVKM. The DNA for the CDR3 is TGTGCCAGCAGTTCGGACAGCCTTAGCAATCAGCCCCAGCATTTT. As protein: CASSSDSLSNQPQHF.

This clonotype was seen at least ten times. The rearrangement links TRBV10-3 to TRBJ2-1; 7 nucleotides agree with TRBD2. The CDR3 loop spans 15 amino acids. V shed 2 bases and J 7 bases; nucleotides not matched to a gene: 8. Germline V gives CDR1 ENHRY, CDR2 SYGVKD. DNA of the CDR3: TGTGCCATCAGTGAGCGGGAGGAAGAGGGTAATGAGCAGTTCTTC. Its translation: CAISEREEEGNEQFF.

There are many counts of this clonotype. This chain uses TRBV7-8 with TRBJ2-1; D could derive from TRBD1 or TRBD2 (5 bases each). In germline, CDR1 is SGHVS, CDR2 FQNEAQ. V lost 4 bases and J lost 6, with 13 bases in between. The CDR3 has 14 amino acids. CDR3 protein: CASSSRAGTNEQFF. CDR3 DNA: TGTGCCAGCAGCTCCCGTGCAGGGACCAATGAGCAGTTCTTC.

Ten or more counts support this clonotype. The chain couples TRBV20-1 to TRBJ2-3; TRBD2 aligns across 9 bases. Germline CDR1 and CDR2: DFQATT and SNEGSKA (reference sequence). The CDR3 length is 15 residues. J lost 3 bases, V lost 5 bases, and 9 bases had no gene match. DNA of the CDR3: TGCAGTGCTCGGCAGGGTAGCGGGGGAACAGATACGCAGTATTTT. Protein: CSARQGSGGTDTQYF.

This clonotype has a count of ten or more. The chain links TRBV9 to TRBJ2-3; a possible D gene is TRBD2 (6 bases). V was cut by 4 bases and J by 3 bases, with 18 bases left in between. The CDR3 has 16 amino acids. CDR1 and CDR2 from the germline V gene are SGDLS and YYNGEE. The CDR3 DNA reads as TGTGCCAGCAGCCTTCTTGACGGGAGAGTAACAGATACGCAGTATTTT. As protein: CASSLLDGRVTDTQYF.

This clonotype came up many times. V is TRBV4-3 and J is TRBJ2-6; weak D call: TRBD1 (6 bases). Germline CDR1 reads LGHNA; CDR2 reads YSLEER. The CDR3 loop spans 19 amino acids. V was clipped by 4 bases and J by 0 bases, with 19 bases between them. DNA for the CDR3: TGCGCCAGCAGCCCAGAAGGGGCAGGGGCGTTCTCTGGGGCCAACGTCCTGACTTTC. Translation: CASSPEGAGAFSGANVLTF.

This clonotype was picked up many times. The chain links TRBV20-1 to TRBJ2-7; 7 positions agree with TRBD2. Germline V gene lookup returns CDR1 DFQATT and CDR2 SNEGSKA (reference sequence). The CDR3 is 15 amino acids. J was trimmed by 2 bases and V by 3 bases; bases with no gene match: 10. The CDR3 sequence is CSARASGDNAYEQYF. The CDR3 bases are TGCAGTGCTAGGGCTAGCGGAGACAATGCCTACGAGCAGTACTTC.

This clonotype came up many times. This CDR3 is CASSQVAAVDTQYF. In DNA form, the CDR3 reads TGCGCCAGCAGCCAAGTTGCAGCTGTGGATACGCAGTATTTT. The J gene is TRBJ2-3, the V gene TRBV4-1; D is uncertain. V was trimmed by 1 base and J by 6 bases, leaving 11 bases between them. In germline, CDR1 is MGHRA, CDR2 YSYEKL. The length of the CDR3 is 14 residues.

This clonotype was seen at least ten times. This chain links TRBV6-2 or TRBV6-3 with TRBJ2-7; the D is unclear. V lost 1 base, J lost 6 bases, and 4 bases lay in between. This CDR3 contains 11 residues. Germline CDR1 and CDR2: MNHEY and SVGEGT. In DNA form, the CDR3 reads TGTGCCAGCAGTTACTATGGCGAGCAGTACTTC. Translation gives CASSYYGEQYF.

The sample holds many counts of this clonotype. The chain has TRBV11-2 and TRBJ2-5, with 10 bases lining up with TRBD1. V was pared by 3 bases and J by 6 bases, with 7 bases of the junction left unmatched. This CDR3 comprises 15 residues. Germline values: CDR1 SGHAT, CDR2 FQNNGV. The DNA for the CDR3 is TGTGCCAGCAGCTTTCGGGACAGGGGAGGACAGACCCAGTACTTC. It translates to CASSFRDRGGQTQYF.

This clonotype was detected ten times or more. The chain employs TRBV20-1 and TRBJ1-4; D unclear. V was trimmed by 3 bases and J by 0 bases, leaving 14 bases between them. In germline, CDR1 is DFQATT, CDR2 SNEGSKA (reference sequence). The CDR3 is 16 residues long. CDR3 residues: CSASFPSTSTNEKLFF. The CDR3 DNA is TGCAGTGCTAGTTTCCCCAGTACCTCAACTAATGAAAAACTGTTTTTT.

This clonotype was counted many times. V usage is TRBV28 and J usage is TRBJ2-2, with TRBD2 matching over 7 bases. The CDR3 extends over 20 amino acids. After removal of 3 bases from V and 6 bases from J, the junction contained 22 bases not matched to a gene. CDR1 is MDHEN and CDR2 is SYDVKM in the germline V gene. In DNA form, the CDR3 reads TGTGCCAGCAGTTTTCTTTTCCAAGAGTCCGGGGGAGGGCCTCCCGGGGAGCTGTTTTTT. It encodes CASSFLFQESGGGPPGELFF.